This TCR beta chain originates from a study of identical twins (dated by TCRdb to the mid-2010s). Context from the whole study: The study deep-sequenced TCR alpha and beta repertoires from monozygotic twins, unrelated adults of various ages and cord blood to test whether fetal clonotypes persist. Replicate twin experiments were performed at different times using different library preparation protocols to rule out contamination. Broad study findings and their caveats: Fewer insertions were carried by abundant cord blood beta clonotypes, a similar but weaker trend appeared in young adult naive repertoires, and no such trend appeared in memory repertoires. Invariant T cells such as MAIT and iNKT could partly confound zero-insertion analyses, although diverse VJ usage argued against such confounding for most clonotypes. Compared with coincidental sharing between unrelated individuals, an excess of low generation-probability sequences was observed among out-of-frame TCR alpha sequences shared between twins. In monozygotic twins, recombination models systematically underestimated out-of-frame TCR alpha sharing, but the models matched the sharing seen between unrelated individuals. A weaker excess of twin sharing was found in beta out-of-frame sequences because the signal-to-noise ratio was lowered by fewer shared sequences. Conclusions relied on cross-sectional statistical analysis, since the same donors could not be followed over many years.

All donors were healthy Caucasians. Three pairs of female monozygotic twins, all aged roughly 18 to 30 years, made up the twin cohort. Positive isolation kits from Invitrogen were used to isolate the CD4+ and CD8+ T cell populations. Reading from cysteine to phenylalanine, the CDR3 counts 14 amino acids. The CDR3 DNA has 42 bases and is translated from base 1. V loses 4 bases of germline sequence and J loses 2 bases, and the interval between the two ends is 9 bases. In the germline V gene (reference sequence), CDR1 corresponds to SEHNR and CDR2 to FQNEAQ. Library construction relied on 5' RACE. Instrument on record: Illumina HiSeq 2000. Template switching added a universal primer binding site, and the final cDNA carried a unique molecular identifier that allowed TCR cDNA molecules to be counted accurately. Specific primers in the conserved constant-segment region were used to synthesize first-strand cDNA for TCR alpha and beta chains. To control for contamination, each cDNA library was double barcoded with a SMART-Mk sample barcode plus Illumina barcodes. TruSeq adapter sequences, together with Illumina sample barcodes, were added in two successive PCR steps. The TCR alpha and beta cDNA libraries were sequenced on the Illumina HiSeq platform using custom primers. In the authors' own workflow: MiGEC was used to process raw reads and extract unique molecular identifiers, and MiXCR was used to find CDR3 positions. For each individual, recombination models were inferred using an EM algorithm with the repgenHMM and IGoR tools. Shared clonotypes were analyzed with the tcR package in R, and sharing was normalized by the product of cloneset sizes. To study raw recombination free of thymic and clonal selection effects, out-of-frame nonproductive sequences were analyzed. Using fastp at Q25 and MiXCR, TCRdb reprocessed the public reads and kept productive beta chains. CDR3 protein duplicates are merged, each entry listing the most common genes and DNA. It is TCRdb's table, rather than the study itself, that gives the V and J calls and clone size. This sample is represented by more than 400,000 distinct CDR3 sequences; roughly 15% of them were singletons. The ten most abundant clones make up more than 0.4% of the sample.

To note about this clonotype: Its antigen has not been determined. No much larger clone is present one base from it, and per-base qualities are unavailable.

The sample was also reused in another study, on yellow fever vaccine responses in identical twins. The second paper further reports: The T cell response to vaccination in identical twins was reported by the authors to appear partly convergent and partly personalized. Focusing on identical twins, the study followed the T cell clones that responded to the vaccine, and did so with precision.

The clonotype was recovered from a woman aged 18-29 years in good health. Recombination joined TRBV7-9 with TRBJ1-5, with the identity of the D gene unclear. Sequencing was done on a sample of CD4+ T cells sorted from blood. Here is the DNA: TGTGCCAGCAGCTCCCTTTCAGGCAATCAGCCCCAGCATTTT. It specifies CASSSLSGNQPQHF.